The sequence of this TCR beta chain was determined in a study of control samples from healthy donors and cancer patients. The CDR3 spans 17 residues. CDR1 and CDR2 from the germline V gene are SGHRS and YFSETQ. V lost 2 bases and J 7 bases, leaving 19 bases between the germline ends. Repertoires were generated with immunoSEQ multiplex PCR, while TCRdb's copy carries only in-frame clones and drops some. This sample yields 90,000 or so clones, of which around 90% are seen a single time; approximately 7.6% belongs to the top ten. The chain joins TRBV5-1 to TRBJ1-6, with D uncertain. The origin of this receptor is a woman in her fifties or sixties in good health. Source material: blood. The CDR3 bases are TGCGCCAGCAGCTTAGACCAGAGAGGCAGCAGAAATTCACCCCTCCACTTT. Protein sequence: CASSLDQRGSRNSPLHF.